The T cell receptor beta chain described here comes from a study of control samples from healthy donors and cancer patients. Some clones are missing from TCRdb's copy, which holds only in-frame ones; the method was immunoSEQ multiplex PCR. This table holds 390,000 or so clones, around 90% found once. The CDR3 consists of 13 residues. V was clipped by 5 bases and J by 8 bases, with 15 bases between them. Per the germline V gene, CDR1 is MNHNY and CDR2 is SVGAGI (reference sequence). The sequenced sample consisted of PBMCs. This TCR was recovered from a man aged 35 to 55 with head and neck cancer. The chain links TRBV6-6 to TRBJ1-2, with D uncertain. CDR3 region: CASSQTAGNGYTF. CDR3 sequence (DNA): TGTGCCAGCAGTCAGACCGCGGGCAACGGCTACACCTTC.